This passage covers 5 T cell receptor beta chains from one sample sequenced in a study of shared clonotypes between healthy human individuals. Here immunoSEQ multiplex PCR was the method, and the copy in TCRdb shows in-frame clones only, minus some. The sample has nearly 1 million clones, over 75% seen once. The sequenced material came from memory CD4+ T cells sorted from blood. Subset defined: CD45RA-negative fraction. The receptors originated from a man aged 18 to 29 in good health.

The chain couples TRBV5-4 to TRBJ2-7, with 7 bases aligning to TRBD2. V trimming: 5 bases; J trimming: 7 bases; junction bases outside the gene matches: 15. CDR1 and CDR2 (germline): SGHNT, YYREEE (reference sequence). The CDR3 extends over 15 amino acids. CDR3 sequence (DNA): TGTGCCAGCAGTAGGTCCGGGACTACTCTGTCGGAGCAGTACTTC. Translating gives CASSRSGTTLSEQYF.

The chain uses TRBV10-3 and TRBJ2-7; 9 bases fit TRBD1. Per germline, CDR1 ENHRY and CDR2 SYGVKD. The length of the CDR3 is 14 residues. Trimming removed 6 bases from V and 1 base from J; junction bases left unmatched: 4. As DNA, the CDR3 is TGTGCCATCAGCGAACAGGGGGCATCCTACGAGCAGTACTTC. Its protein is CAISEQGASYEQYF.

This chain connects TRBV6-6 to TRBJ2-5, with D possibly being TRBD1 or TRBD2 (5 bases each). The CDR3 totals 14 residues. Per germline, CDR1 MNHNY and CDR2 SVGAGI (reference sequence). The ends were cut back, 6 bases at V and 11 bases at J, with 22 bases in the middle. The CDR3 region has the DNA TGTGCCAGCAGCCCGTCGGCGGATCGTGAGGGGCAGTACTTC. Residues: CASSPSADREGQYF.

As regards this clone: In the same sample, other DNA sequences code for this CDR3. The rearrangement joins TRBV5-1 to TRBJ1-3; no reliable D call. Germline V gene data show CDR1 as SGHRS and CDR2 as YFSETQ. Between the trimmed V and J ends, which lost 2 bases and 0 bases, there was a span of 9 bases. This CDR3 region has 15 residues. CDR3 sequence reads: CASSLDTGSGNTIYF. In DNA, the CDR3 is TGCGCCAGCAGCTTAGACACCGGCTCTGGAAACACCATATATTTT.

The CDR3 bases are TGTGCCAGCAAGGTTAGCGGAGGCACAGATACGCAGTATTTT. This codes for CASKVSGGTDTQYF. The rearrangement uses TRBV6-1 and TRBJ2-3; weak D call: TRBD2 (6 bases). V lost 7 bases and J 1 base, leaving 12 bases between the germline ends. The CDR3 length is 14 residues. Germline V gene lookup returns CDR1 MNHNS and CDR2 SASEGT.